The 2 T cell receptor beta chains below were found in one sample sequenced in a study of blood T cells in healthy people across ages. A second PCR of about 7 to 11 cycles used a sample-barcoded 5' primer and a J-beta primer mix. MiXCR was run by TCRdb on the 5' RACE reads, yielding one entry per CDR3 protein. Among about 1.6 million distinct CDR3 sequences listed, 34% were seen once. The sample taken for sequencing was blood. The receptors were sampled from a woman in her twenties or thirties in good health.

V and J are TRBV4-1 and TRBJ2-3, with D uncertain. With 7 bases removed from V and 0 bases from J, the gap between germline ends came to 11 bases. CDR1 is MGHRA and CDR2 is YSYEKL in the germline V gene. This CDR3 spans 14 amino acids. The CDR3 coding sequence is TGCGCCAGCAAAGGGTCCCCTAGCACAGATACGCAGTATTTT. Residues: CASKGSPSTDTQYF.

This clonotype was picked up a small number of times. The CDR3, as DNA: TGTGCCAGCAGCCATTCTAGCATTGATGAGCAGTTCTTC. It encodes CASSHSSIDEQFF. This sequence joins TRBV7-2 and TRBJ2-1, with D possibly being TRBD2 (5 bases). This CDR3 has 13 amino acids. The V gene's germline CDR1 is SGHTA and CDR2 FQGNSA. The V gene lost 5 bases and the J gene lost 8 bases, with 13 bases spanning the gap.